The T cell receptor beta chain under discussion was sequenced for a study of STAT5B mutations in CD4+ large granular lymphocyte leukemia. The CDR3 runs 14 residues. The V end was cut by 5 bases, the J end by 10 bases, with 18 bases between. Germline CDR1 and CDR2: SGHTA and FQGTGA. Original analysis: Productive clonotypes were detectable down to 2.59 x 10-5 frequency. Produced via immunoSEQ multiplex PCR; TCRdb's table is partial and in-frame only. From that table come the V and J calls and clone size; the DNA was used to work out D and trimming. This table has 35,000 or so clones, approximately 88% appearing once.

The sequenced sample was CD4+ T cells from blood buffy coats. The chain combines TRBV7-3 with TRBJ2-1; D possibly corresponds to TRBD1 (5 bases). The sequence was collected from a human donor in good health. CDR3 region: CASSRVTGSDEQFF. CDR3 in DNA: TGTGCCAGCAGCCGAGTCACAGGTTCTGACGAGCAGTTCTTC.